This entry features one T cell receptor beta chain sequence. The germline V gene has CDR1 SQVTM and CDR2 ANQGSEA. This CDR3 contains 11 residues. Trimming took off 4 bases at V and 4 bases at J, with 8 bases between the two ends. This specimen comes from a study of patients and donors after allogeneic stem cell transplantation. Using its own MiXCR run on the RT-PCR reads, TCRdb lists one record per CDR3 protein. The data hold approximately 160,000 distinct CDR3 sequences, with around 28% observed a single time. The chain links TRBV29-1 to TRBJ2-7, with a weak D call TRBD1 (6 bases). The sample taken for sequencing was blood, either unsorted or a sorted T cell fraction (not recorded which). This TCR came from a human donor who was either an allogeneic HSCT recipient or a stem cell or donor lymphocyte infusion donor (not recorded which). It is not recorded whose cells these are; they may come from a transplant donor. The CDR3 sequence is CSVVRGYEQYF. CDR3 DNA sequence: TGCAGCGTTGTTAGGGGGTACGAGCAGTACTTC.